This TCR beta chain was recorded in a study of blood T cell repertoires in COVID-19 (dated by TCRdb to the early 2020s). A note on the overall study: The collaborator samples originated in the United States, Italy and Spain and spanned the acute and convalescent phases of COVID-19. Where HLA class I and class II types were available, the types were taken from metadata supplied by the sample provider, not from assay-based typing. The material from the prospective study consisted of cDNA or gDNA derived from T cells, B-cell-depleted T cells, or PBMCs. The sample metadata nearly always contained a de-identified subject ID, COVID-19 status, age in years and sex. Deeply sampled blood TCRbeta repertoires from subjects exposed to, actively infected with, or recovered from COVID-19 were included in the dataset. The samples were drawn from the first 160 participants of the ongoing ImmuneRACE study and from 950 to 1,500 subjects provided by 6 global collaborators. The repertoires were made available in a free public database intended to serve as a resource for research on the immune response to SARS-CoV-2.

The immunoSEQ Assay, a bias-controlled multiplex PCR, was used to amplify TCRbeta CDR3 regions from genomic DNA. The authors processed their data as follows. The number of nucleated cells in each sample was estimated by amplification of reference gene primers within the assay. To quantify the absolute abundance of each unique TCRbeta CDR3 rearrangement, sequence reads were collapsed and filtered. Productive Simpson clonality was computed per sample as the square root of Simpson's diversity index over productive rearrangements. TCRdb carries this immuneACCESS record with in-frame sequences only. Its versions omit some clonotypes, under half of them owing to an unresolved V gene in the studies checked, with the rest unexplained. V and J calls and clone size are those listed in that table; D and trimming were worked out from the DNA. A total of 100,000 to 150,000 clones appear in this sample, roughly 80% of them only once. The ten biggest clones cover under 1.5% of the sample.

CDR1 and CDR2, per the germline V gene, are SGHRS and YFSETQ. Trimming at the junction amounts to 0 bases on V and 10 bases on J, and the germline ends lie 11 bases apart. The CDR3 has 14 amino acids, counting the end cysteine and phenylalanine. Only the CDR3 region is kept as DNA, spanning 42 bases read in frame from base 1. Paper-wide results and their limitations: How much clinical and demographic metadata was included differed by source and by participant, and the metadata was provided uncurated.

This clone was found once. There is no known antigen for this receptor. One base away there is no much larger clone; base qualities are not given. Collaborating institutions collected whole blood in K2EDTA tubes following their own protocols. For TCRbeta analysis, collaborators shipped samples in one of three forms: frozen whole blood, isolated PBMCs, or DNA extracted from either of those sample types. The receptor was isolated from a man aged 55 to 70 with acute or convalescent COVID-19. Recombination linked TRBV5-1 to TRBJ1-6, with a tentative D gene TRBD1 over 5 matching bases. Source material: peripheral blood. The CDR3 here reads CASSLGQNGSPLHF. Read as DNA, the sequence is TGCGCCAGCAGCTTGGGACAGAACGGCTCACCCCTCCACTTT.